Listed below are T cell receptor beta chains from one sample, sequenced in a study of blood T cell repertoires in COVID-19. The assay was immunoSEQ multiplex PCR, and TCRdb's table has in-frame clones only and misses some. The table has 95,000 to 100,000 clones, approximately 92% seen once. Material: peripheral blood. The receptors come from a man aged 50 to 59 with active COVID-19. Both conserved end residues are part of each CDR3. A D gene is named only where the DNA matches it firmly. Only some rows state a clone size, as once, few, many or a class for expanded clones.

>TRBJ1-6|TRBV2|TRBD1|NA
CASTGQGRGSPLHF
TGTGCCAGCACGGGACAGGGAAGGGGTTCACCCCTCCACTTT
>TRBJ2-5|TRBV5-1|NA|once
CASSRTLTTPGETQYF
TGCGCCAGCAGCCGGACCCTGACTACTCCGGGAGAGACCCAGTACTTC
>TRBJ2-7|TRBV7-9|TRBD2|few
CASSPPSGSLYEQYF
TGTGCCAGCAGCCCACCCAGCGGGAGTCTCTACGAGCAGTACTTC
>TRBJ2-7|TRBV9|TRBD2|NA
CASSVVPGLANEQYF
TGTGCCAGCAGCGTAGTACCGGGACTAGCGAACGAGCAGTACTTC
>TRBJ1-2|TRBV5-1|NA|NA
CASSLEGAGNYGYTF
TGCGCCAGCAGCTTGGAAGGGGCTGGTAACTATGGCTACACCTTC
>TRBJ2-1|TRBV11-2|NA|once
CASQGFRDEQFF
TGTGCCAGTCAGGGGTTTCGGGATGAGCAGTTCTTC
>TRBJ1-6|TRBV19|TRBD1|NA
CASSPRTGEPAAAPLHF
TGTGCCAGTAGTCCCCGGACAGGGGAGCCTGCTGCGGCACCCCTCCACTTT
>TRBJ1-1|TRBV2|NA|once
CASSVQVLNTEAFF
TGTGCCAGCAGCGTACAGGTATTGAACACTGAAGCTTTCTTT
>TRBJ1-1|TRBV5-8|NA|NA
CASSLVQEAFF
TGTGCCAGCAGCTTGGTCCAAGAAGCTTTCTTT
>TRBJ2-7|TRBV30|NA|NA
CAWSVGSASSYEQYF
TGTGCCTGGAGTGTTGGGAGCGCTTCGTCCTACGAGCAGTACTTC
>TRBJ2-5|TRBV7-2|NA|NA
CASSFRDKTGTQYF
TGTGCCAGCAGCTTCCGGGACAAAACGGGGACCCAGTACTTC
>TRBJ2-7|TRBV21-1|NA|NA
CASSKGCGGRDRGPYEQYF
TGTGCCAGCAGCAAAGGGTGTGGGGGCCGGGACAGGGGTCCCTACGAGCAGTACTTC
>TRBJ1-5|TRBV6-6|TRBD1|NA
CASREGQGGPNQPQHF
TGTGCCAGCAGGGAGGGACAGGGTGGACCCAATCAGCCCCAGCATTTT
>TRBJ2-1|TRBV5-1|TRBD2|NA
CASSLAETSGQTYNEQFF
TGCGCCAGCAGCTTGGCTGAGACTAGCGGGCAGACCTACAATGAGCAGTTCTTC
>TRBJ2-7|TRBV6-6|TRBD1|once
CASSSRWDSSSYEQYF
TGTGCCAGCAGCTCAAGGTGGGACAGTAGCTCCTACGAGCAGTACTTC
>TRBJ2-7|TRBV30|TRBD1|NA
CALQGAHHEQYF
TGTGCCCTACAGGGGGCGCATCACGAGCAGTACTTC
>TRBJ1-5|TRBV15|NA|NA
CATSRDPHSNQPQHF
TGTGCCACCAGCAGAGATCCACACAGCAATCAGCCCCAGCATTTT
>TRBJ2-2|TRBV2|NA|NA
CASKTLTGELFF
TGTGCCAGCAAGACTCTCACCGGGGAGCTGTTTTTT
>TRBJ1-6|TRBV3-1/TRBV3-2|TRBD1|once
CASSQDWGTGQGNSPLHF
TGTGCCAGCAGCCAAGATTGGGGGACAGGGCAGGGGAATTCACCCCTCCACTTT
>TRBJ2-3|TRBV5-1|TRBD2|NA
CASRLAGSTDTQYF
TGCGCCAGCAGGCTAGCGGGTAGCACAGATACGCAGTATTTT
>TRBJ2-3|TRBV20-1|NA|once
CSASFGSDTDTQYF
TGCAGTGCTAGTTTCGGGAGTGACACAGATACGCAGTATTTT
>TRBJ2-7|TRBV27|NA|few
CASGSRNSYEQYF
TGTGCCAGCGGCTCTAGGAATTCCTACGAGCAGTACTTC
>TRBJ2-7|TRBV7-9|NA|NA
CASSLAIYGGRMKQYF
TGTGCCAGCAGCTTAGCTATCTACGGGGGGCGCATGAAGCAGTACTTC
>TRBJ2-1|TRBV28|TRBD2|NA
CASNGGSWHEQFF
TGTGCCAGCAACGGCGGGAGTTGGCATGAGCAGTTCTTC
>TRBJ1-2|TRBV6-5|NA|NA
CASSYGANYGYTF
TGTGCCAGCAGTTATGGAGCTAACTATGGCTACACCTTC
>TRBJ1-5|TRBV6-5|NA|NA
CASSYGQGGQPQHF
TGTGCCAGCAGTTACGGCCAGGGCGGTCAGCCCCAGCATTTT
>TRBJ1-3|TRBV11-1|NA|NA
CASSPLESSGNTIYF
TGTGCCAGCAGCCCCCTTGAGTCCTCTGGAAACACCATATATTTT
>TRBJ2-7|TRBV6-5|NA|NA
CASSWAQGSIYEQYF
TGTGCCAGCAGTTGGGCCCAGGGCTCAATCTACGAGCAGTACTTC
>TRBJ2-2|TRBV28|TRBD2|NA
CASSRLAGGLNTGELFF
TGTGCCAGCAGTCGACTAGCGGGAGGTCTGAACACCGGGGAGCTGTTTTTT
>TRBJ1-2|TRBV28|NA|NA
CASSFGQNYGYTF
TGTGCCAGCAGTTTTGGACAGAACTATGGCTACACCTTC
>TRBJ2-5|TRBV5-1|NA|NA
CASSLGTAVVRETQYF
TGCGCCAGCAGCTTGGGGACAGCTGTAGTTCGAGAGACCCAGTACTTC
>TRBJ2-7|TRBV7-2|NA|NA
CASSLEWGRSYEQYF
TGTGCCAGCAGCTTAGAGTGGGGCAGGTCATACGAGCAGTACTTC
>TRBJ2-1|TRBV3-1/TRBV3-2|TRBD2|NA
CASSQSSGLAGGIYNEQFF
TGTGCCAGCAGCCAGAGTTCGGGACTAGCGGGAGGAATCTACAATGAGCAGTTCTTC
>TRBJ1-1|TRBV30|NA|NA
CAWTVTGLGDTEAFF
TGTGCCTGGACGGTGACAGGTCTGGGGGACACTGAAGCTTTCTTT
>TRBJ1-1|TRBV29-1|NA|NA
CSVTSTQGGTEAFF
TGCAGCGTCACCTCCACGCAGGGTGGCACTGAAGCTTTCTTT
>TRBJ2-7|TRBV7-2|TRBD2|once
CASSLGAGLATREQYF
TGTGCCAGCAGCTTAGGGGCAGGACTAGCGACGCGGGAGCAGTACTTC
>TRBJ1-6|TRBV2|TRBD1|few
CASSDGQGWRSPLHF
TGTGCCAGCAGTGACGGACAGGGTTGGAGGTCACCCCTCCACTTT
>TRBJ2-1|TRBV6-5|NA|NA
CASTTRYGNEQFF
TGTGCCAGCACGACTCGGTATGGTAATGAGCAGTTCTTC
>TRBJ1-1|TRBV29-1|NA|once
CSVRDLGWTEAFF
TGCAGCGTTCGGGACTTGGGGTGGACTGAAGCTTTCTTT
>TRBJ1-1|TRBV13|NA|NA
CASSLASTEIGTEAFF
TGTGCCAGCAGCTTAGCTTCCACAGAGATAGGTACTGAAGCTTTCTTT
>TRBJ2-1|TRBV28|TRBD1|NA
CASSESGTEGLNEQFF
TGTGCCAGCAGTGAATCCGGGACAGAGGGCCTCAATGAGCAGTTCTTC
>TRBJ2-6|TRBV4-1|TRBD1|NA
CASSQIPQGAGSGANVLTF
TGCGCCAGCAGCCAAATACCACAGGGGGCAGGCTCTGGGGCCAACGTCCTGACTTTC
>TRBJ1-2|TRBV5-1|NA|NA
CASSLRQATNYGYTF
TGCGCCAGCAGCTTGCGTCAGGCGACGAACTATGGCTACACCTTC
>TRBJ1-5|TRBV21-1|NA|NA
CASSKAGTASNQPQHF
TGTGCCAGCAGCAAAGCCGGGACAGCAAGCAATCAGCCCCAGCATTTT
>TRBJ2-7|TRBV2|NA|NA
CASSEAHFRTSSYEQYF
TGTGCCAGCAGTGAAGCGCATTTTCGGACAAGCTCCTACGAGCAGTACTTC
>TRBJ2-7|TRBV2|NA|NA
CASKRGGLEQYF
TGTGCCAGCAAGAGGGGAGGTCTGGAGCAGTACTTC
>TRBJ2-3|TRBV27|NA|NA
CASRRALSTDTQYF
TGTGCCAGCCGGAGGGCCTTGTCCACAGATACGCAGTATTTT
>TRBJ2-7|TRBV7-9|NA|NA
CASSLAQGAEQYF
TGTGCCAGCAGCTTAGCGCAGGGTGCCGAGCAGTACTTC
>TRBJ2-1|TRBV9|TRBD2|NA
CASSVVAGGPHEQFF
TGTGCCAGCAGCGTAGTGGCGGGAGGGCCCCATGAGCAGTTCTTC
>TRBJ1-6|TRBV7-2|NA|NA
CASSLFQSIRDSPLHF
TGTGCCAGCAGCTTATTCCAGTCGATCAGGGATTCACCCCTCCACTTT
>TRBJ1-3|TRBV5-1|NA|NA
CASSTVPTGNTIYF
TGCGCCAGCAGTACGGTTCCCACTGGAAACACCATATATTTT
>TRBJ2-2|TRBV2|NA|once
CASSEDRTAGELFF
TGTGCCAGCAGTGAAGACAGAACTGCCGGGGAGCTGTTTTTT